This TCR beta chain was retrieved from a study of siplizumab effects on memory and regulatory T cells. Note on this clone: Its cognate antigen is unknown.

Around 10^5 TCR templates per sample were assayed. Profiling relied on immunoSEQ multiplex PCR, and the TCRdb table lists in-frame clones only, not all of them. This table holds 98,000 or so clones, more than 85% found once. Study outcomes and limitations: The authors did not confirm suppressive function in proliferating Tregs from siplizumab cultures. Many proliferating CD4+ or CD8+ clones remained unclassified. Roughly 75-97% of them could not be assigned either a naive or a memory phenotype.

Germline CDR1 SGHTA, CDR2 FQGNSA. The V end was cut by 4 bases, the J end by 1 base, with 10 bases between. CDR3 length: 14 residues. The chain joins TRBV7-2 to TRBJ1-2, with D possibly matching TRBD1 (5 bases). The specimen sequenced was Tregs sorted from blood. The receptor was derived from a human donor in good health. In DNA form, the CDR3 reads TGTGCCAGCAGCTCGGGGACGGTTAACTATGGCTACACCTTC. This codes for CASSSGTVNYGYTF.